The present T cell receptor (beta chain) was sequenced within a study of T cell responses to AZD1222 COVID-19 vaccine. V dropped 2 bases and J dropped 5 bases, with 7 bases sitting between them. From germline, CDR1 is SNHLY and CDR2 FYNNEI. The CDR3 totals 12 residues. Study-level findings and limits: Recipients of AZD1222 seropositive at baseline numbered only 5 to 7.

To note about this clone: Its antigen is still unknown.

Sequenced by immunoSEQ multiplex PCR; TCRdb stores in-frame clones only, minus some. The sample lists approximately 80,000 clones, about nine tenths occurring once. Source: peripheral blood, taken 28 days after the second AZD1222 dose. This clonotype originated in an adult who received the AZD1222 COVID-19 vaccine. The V and J genes are TRBV2 and TRBJ2-7, with a weak D call TRBD1 (5 bases). The CDR3 bases are TGTGCCAGCAGTGAACAAGGGGACGAGCAGTACTTC. Protein: CASSEQGDEQYF.